A single sample gave rise to the 25 T cell receptor beta chains below, sequenced in a study of breast tumors, draining lymph nodes, adjacent tissues. MiXCR, applied by TCRdb to the multiplex PCR reads, yields one record per CDR3 protein. The table lists about 94,000 distinct CDR3 sequences, over 25% of them singletons. The lymph nodes were axillary draining lymph nodes from breast cancer patients. Sequenced: axillary lymph node tissue. These receptors were collected from a female donor with breast cancer. Some clones in this sample may be carry-over from other donors' samples.

This clonotype was observed many times. The V gene is TRBV12-3 or TRBV12-4, the J gene TRBJ2-5; D is possibly TRBD2 (5 bases). V lost 3 bases to trimming and J lost 4 bases, with 9 bases between them. The CDR3 has 13 residues. The chain's CDR3 is CASSFRGGETQYF. The CDR3 coding sequence is TGTGCCAGCAGTTTCCGGGGTGGAGAGACCCAGTACTTC.

This clonotype came up many times. This clone may be a read error of a much larger clone one base away. V is TRBV5-1 and J is TRBJ2-7; TRBD1 might be the D (6 bases). This CDR3 has 15 residues. Germline V gene sequence: CDR1 SGHRS, CDR2 YFSETQ. V lost 4 bases, J lost 6 bases, and 20 bases lay in between. The CDR3 coding sequence is TGCGCCAGCAGCGCTCGAGCCGGACAGAGCTCCGAGCAGTACTTC. Amino acid sequence: CASSARAGQSSEQYF.

At least ten counts were recorded for this clonotype. The rearrangement uses TRBV28 and TRBJ1-6, with 7 bases that match TRBD1. Looked up from germline, CDR1 is MDHEN and CDR2 is SYDVKM. This CDR3 has 16 amino acids. The V segment lost 3 bases and the J segment 7 bases; nucleotides outside the gene matches: 9. The CDR3 region is CASSFRDSRRNSPLHF. DNA of the CDR3: TGTGCCAGCAGTTTTAGGGACAGTCGGCGCAATTCACCCCTCCACTTT.

Many counts were recorded for this clonotype. The CDR3 here is CASSQDQRGNQPQHF. DNA for the CDR3: TGTGCCAGCAGCCAAGATCAGCGAGGCAATCAGCCCCAGCATTTT. The chain has TRBV3-1 and TRBJ1-5; D is ambiguous. Deletions cut 0 bases from V and 2 bases from J, with 8 bases between. The CDR3 runs to 15 residues. Looked up from germline, CDR1 is LGHDT and CDR2 is YNNKEL (reference sequence).

Many counts were recorded for this clonotype. This chain uses TRBV7-9 with TRBJ2-7; 9 bases agree with TRBD1. Trimming at V came to 5 bases and at J to 2 bases, leaving 10 bases not matched to a gene. The germline CDR1 and CDR2 sequences are SEHNR and FQNEAQ (reference sequence). The CDR3 is 16 residues long. CDR3 sequence: CASSPSRDREPYEQYF. CDR3 DNA sequence: TGTGCCAGCAGCCCCTCCCGGGACAGGGAGCCCTACGAGCAGTACTTC.

This clonotype came up many times. V is TRBV5-1 and J is TRBJ2-1, with TRBD2 matching 13 bases. The J segment lost 3 bases and the V segment lost 2 bases, leaving 2 bases of the junction unmatched. The CDR3 is 16 residues long. Germline CDR1 SGHRS, CDR2 YFSETQ. CDR3 DNA sequence: TGCGCCAGCAGCTTAAGGACTAGCGGGAGCTACAATGAGCAGTTCTTC. Translation: CASSLRTSGSYNEQFF.

This clonotype was counted many times. V is TRBV5-5 and J is TRBJ2-5; D gene ambiguous. Germline V gene data show CDR1 as SGHKS and CDR2 as YYEKEE (reference sequence). Trimming removed 9 bases from V and 2 bases from J, with 17 bases in between. The CDR3 runs 14 residues. CDR3 DNA: TGTGCCACAGATGATCTTGGACGGCAAGAGACCCAGTACTTC. This gives the protein CATDDLGRQETQYF.

This clonotype was detected ten times or more. The rearrangement uses TRBV6-5 and TRBJ2-6; D ambiguous. Between the trimmed V and J ends, which lost 6 bases and 2 bases, there was a span of 5 bases. The CDR3 extends over 13 amino acids. The germline V gene has CDR1 MNHEY and CDR2 SVGAGI. CDR3 sequence reads: CASRQAGANVLTF. CDR3 nucleotide sequence: TGTGCCAGCAGACAAGCTGGGGCCAACGTCCTGACTTTC.

This clonotype came up many times. The chain combines TRBV7-2 with TRBJ1-4; weak D call: TRBD1 (5 bases). Germline assignment: CDR1 SGHTA and CDR2 FQGNSA. Trimming removed 0 bases from V and 6 bases from J, with 11 bases in between. The CDR3 spans 15 residues. In DNA form, the CDR3 reads TGTGCCAGCAGCTTAGCGGTGGGGCGGGATGAAAAACTGTTTTTT. Protein: CASSLAVGRDEKLFF.

This clonotype came up many times. The chain couples TRBV7-2 to TRBJ2-1, with 7 bases that match TRBD1. CDR3 size: 15 residues. With 6 bases clipped from V and 0 bases from J, the junction kept 5 bases outside the gene matches. Germline loops: CDR1 SGHTA, CDR2 FQGNSA. Here the CDR3 reads CASRKGGTSYNEQFF. The CDR3 DNA follows: TGTGCCAGCAGAAAAGGGGGCACCTCCTACAATGAGCAGTTCTTC.

This clonotype was seen ten or more times. The J gene is TRBJ1-2, the V gene TRBV19; 7 bases agree with TRBD1. The CDR3 has 16 amino acids. The J segment lost 2 bases and the V segment lost 4 bases, leaving 10 bases of the junction unmatched. Germline V gene sequence: CDR1 LNHDA, CDR2 SQIVND (reference sequence). CDR3 region: CASSTGRLGQNYGYTF. The CDR3 bases are TGTGCCAGTAGTACTGGGCGGTTGGGACAGAACTATGGCTACACCTTC.

This clonotype showed up many times. V is TRBV7-3 and J is TRBJ2-3; D possibly corresponds to TRBD1 (5 bases). V dropped 3 bases and J dropped 3 bases, with 7 bases sitting between them. The CDR3 loop spans 13 amino acids. CDR1 SGHTA and CDR2 FQGTGA come from the germline V gene. CDR3 nucleotide sequence: TGTGCCAGCAGCTTCCAGGGTACAGATACGCAGTATTTT. It translates to CASSFQGTDTQYF.

On this clonotype itself: Relative to the germline gene, one junction end is altered; a read error may explain this. The chain employs TRBV3-1 and TRBJ1-5; D is undetermined. The germline V gene has CDR1 LGHDT and CDR2 YNNKEL (reference sequence). The CDR3 sequence is 12 residues long. CDR3 amino acids: CASSQDNQPRHF. The CDR3 DNA follows: TGTGCCAGCAGCCAAGATAATCAGCCCCGGCATTTT.

This clonotype was counted ten times or more. The chain employs TRBV7-2 and TRBJ2-1; the D gene is possibly TRBD1 (7 bases). The CDR3 is made up of 14 amino acids. CDR1 is SGHTA, CDR2 FQGNSA, per germline. Trimming pared 6 bases from V and 10 bases from J, leaving 19 bases between. This CDR3 is CASSPGQAEGEQFF. The DNA for the CDR3 is TGTGCCAGCAGTCCTGGACAGGCGGAGGGAGAGCAGTTCTTC.

As to this clonotype: This may come from a read error, since a much larger clone is one base off. This chain joins TRBV5-5 and TRBJ1-3; D remains ambiguous. The CDR3 consists of 16 residues. V was clipped by 0 bases and J by 0 bases, with 10 bases between them. The germline V gene has CDR1 SGHKS and CDR2 YYEKEE (reference sequence). The CDR3 bases are TGTGCCAGCAGCTTGGAGGGCACACTCTCTGGAAACACCATATATTTT. It specifies CASSLEGTLSGNTIYF.

Concerning this clonotype itself: This may be a read error: a much more frequent sequence differs by one nucleotide. V usage is TRBV6-1 and J usage is TRBJ1-2; the D gene is possibly TRBD1 (5 bases). Trimming stripped 5 bases from V and 7 bases from J, with 17 bases between. The CDR3 totals 14 residues. CDR1 MNHNS and CDR2 SASEGT come from the germline V gene. The CDR3 sequence: CASSQGQEVGGYTF. As DNA, the CDR3 is TGTGCCAGCAGTCAGGGTCAGGAGGTGGGTGGCTACACCTTC.

In this sample, this clonotype turned up many times. V and J are TRBV27 and TRBJ1-6; perhaps TRBD1 as D (5 bases). CDR3 length: 14 amino acids. V lost 2 bases, J lost 9 bases, and 11 bases lay in between. The germline CDR1 and CDR2 sequences are MNHEY and SMNVEV (reference sequence). CDR3 in amino acids: CASSLTRETSPLHF. CDR3 bases: TGTGCCAGCAGTTTAACCAGGGAGACTTCACCCCTCCACTTT.

At least ten counts were recorded for this clonotype. The V gene is TRBV7-7, the J gene TRBJ1-3; no clear D gene. The CDR3 consists of 11 residues. Germline values: CDR1 SSHAT, CDR2 FNYEAQ (reference sequence). CDR3 coding DNA: TGTACCCTAAGCTTTGGAAACACCATATATTTT. Protein sequence: CTLSFGNTIYF.

The J gene is TRBJ2-1, the V gene TRBV7-3; a weak D match, TRBD2 (6 bases). Trimming removed 4 bases at V and 5 bases at J, with 18 bases between. This CDR3 has 16 amino acids. Germline loops: CDR1 SGHTA, CDR2 FQGTGA. The CDR3 here is CASSSGVGGQDNEQFF. In DNA form, the CDR3 reads TGTGCCAGCAGCTCGGGGGTCGGCGGCCAAGACAATGAGCAGTTCTTC. Full variable domain (missing parts from reference TRBV7-3 and TRBJ2-1): GAGVSQTPSNKVTEKGKYVELRCDPISGHTALYWYRQSLGQGPEFLIYFQGTGAADDSGLPNDRFFAVRPEGSVSTLKIQRTERGDSAVYLCASSSGVGGQDNEQFFGPGTRLTVL.

This clonotype was recorded at least ten times. V gene TRBV9 combines with J gene TRBJ2-7, with a possible D match to TRBD1 (6 bases). The ends were cut back, 4 bases at V and 6 bases at J, with 17 bases in the middle. Germline V gives CDR1 SGDLS, CDR2 YYNGEE. CDR3 length equals 14 residues. The CDR3 bases are TGTGCCAGCAGCCTACAGGGAAATTATCTCGAGCAGTACTTC. Protein sequence: CASSLQGNYLEQYF.

The CDR3 loop is CASSLSGGLSGANVLTF. The CDR3 coding sequence is TGTGCCAGCAGTTTATCGGGAGGCTTATCTGGGGCCAACGTCCTGACTTTC. The chain is built from TRBV28 and TRBJ2-6; TRBD2 matches 7 bases. The CDR3 totals 17 residues. After removal of 1 base from V and 1 base from J, the junction contained 4 bases not matched to a gene. Germline V gives CDR1 MDHEN, CDR2 SYDVKM. Together with reference TRBV28 and TRBJ2-6, the CDR3 gives the full variable domain: DVKVTQSSRYLVKRTGEKVFLECVQDMDHENMFWYRQDPGLGLRLIYFSYDVKMKEKGDIPEGYSVSREKKERFSLILESASTNQTSMYLCASSLSGGLSGANVLTFGAGSRLTVL.

As concerns this clonotype: A read error may explain this, as a much larger clone is one base away. V usage is TRBV27 and J usage is TRBJ1-5, with a weak D call TRBD1 (5 bases). V was shortened by 6 bases and J by 6 bases, with 18 bases between the two germline ends. The CDR3 extends over 15 amino acids. Germline CDR1 reads MNHEY; CDR2 reads SMNVEV (reference sequence). Written as DNA, the CDR3 is TGTGCCAGCAGGTTGGCGCAGGGCGGCAGTCAGCCCCAGCATTTT. This codes for CASRLAQGGSQPQHF.

This clonotype was counted between two and nine times. The chain joins TRBV6-2 or TRBV6-3 to TRBJ1-1; D is ambiguous. Germline lookup yields CDR1 MNHEY and CDR2 SVGEGT. Trimming pared 3 bases from V and 0 bases from J, leaving 5 bases between. This CDR3 contains 13 residues. The CDR3 is CASSYQMNTEAFF. The CDR3 DNA follows: TGTGCCAGCAGTTATCAAATGAACACTGAAGCTTTCTTT.

This clonotype was seen ten or more times. For the CDR3, the DNA is TGCGCCAGCAGCCAAACCCGCTATAGCGGGAGCCGGCGTGAGCAGTTCTTC. Translated: CASSQTRYSGSRREQFF. The chain combines TRBV4-3 with TRBJ2-1; 9 bases align to TRBD2. Germline V gene data show CDR1 as LGHNA and CDR2 as YSLEER. The CDR3 runs 17 residues. Germline trimming cut 2 bases from V and 9 bases from J; bases unmatched to any gene: 14.

There are many counts of this clonotype. The J gene is TRBJ2-2, the V gene TRBV19; unclear D gene. This CDR3 is 17 amino acids long. The germline V gene encodes CDR1 LNHDA and CDR2 SQIVND (reference sequence). V was shortened by 3 bases and J by 4 bases, with 18 bases between the two germline ends. CDR3 coding DNA: TGTGCCAGTAGTATTAGGGCAGGCCCCTATAGCACCGGGGAGCTGTTTTTT. Its protein product is CASSIRAGPYSTGELFF.